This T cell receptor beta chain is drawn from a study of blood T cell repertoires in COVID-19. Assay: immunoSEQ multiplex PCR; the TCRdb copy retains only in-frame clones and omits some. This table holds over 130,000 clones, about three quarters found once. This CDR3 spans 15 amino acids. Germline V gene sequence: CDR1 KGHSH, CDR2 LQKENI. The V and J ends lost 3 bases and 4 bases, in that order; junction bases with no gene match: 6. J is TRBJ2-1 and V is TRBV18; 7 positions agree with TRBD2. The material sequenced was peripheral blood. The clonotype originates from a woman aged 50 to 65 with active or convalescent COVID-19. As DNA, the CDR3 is TGTGCCAGCTCACCTGTAGGGACTACATACAATGAGCAGTTCTTC. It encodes CASSPVGTTYNEQFF.